These T cell receptor beta chains were read from a single sample in a study of blood T cells in healthy people across ages. TCRdb analysed the 5' RACE reads with MiXCR anew, one entry per CDR3 protein. The repertoire holds 1.2 million to 1.5 million distinct CDR3 sequences, with around 59% as singletons. Input material: blood. The receptor source for this set is a man aged 18-30 years in good health. CDR3s include the opening cysteine and the closing phenylalanine or tryptophan. D genes are given only for firm matches. Expanded clones get a size class; other rows say once, few or many, or leave the size out.

V	J	D	size	DNA	CDR3
TRBV4-3	TRBJ2-3	NA	NA	TGCGCCAGCAGCCAAGAATGGGACCGGGGGACAGATACGCAGTATTTT	CASSQEWDRGTDTQYF
TRBV12-3/TRBV12-4	TRBJ1-6	NA	NA	TGTGCCAGCAGTCCCTCCAAAGTGCGGAATTCACCCCTCCACTTT	CASSPSKVRNSPLHF
TRBV10-2	TRBJ2-7	TRBD2	NA	TGTGCCAGCAGTTACGGGCTAGCGGGGTCTCTGGAGCAGTACTTC	CASSYGLAGSLEQYF
TRBV28	TRBJ2-3	NA	NA	TGTGCCAGCATTCGGTCCCTCGATATCACAGATACGCAGTATTTT	CASIRSLDITDTQYF
TRBV4-1	TRBJ1-3	NA	NA	TGCGCCAGCAGCCAAGAAGGGGCAGGAAGCTCTGGAAACACCATATATTTT	CASSQEGAGSSGNTIYF
TRBV6-2/TRBV6-3	TRBJ1-2	NA	NA	TGTGCCAGCAGTTACGTGGCGGTTGGTAACTATGGCTACACCTTC	CASSYVAVGNYGYTF
TRBV27	TRBJ2-1	NA	few	TGTGCCAGCAGTCCCTCCAGGGGAAATGAGCAGTTCTTC	CASSPSRGNEQFF
TRBV13	TRBJ1-5	NA	NA	TGTGCCAGCAGCTTAGGCCCCCAGAGCAATCAGCCCCAGCATTTT	CASSLGPQSNQPQHF
TRBV15	TRBJ2-1	NA	once	TGTGCCGCCAGCAGACCTCGTTCGAGCTCCTACAATGAGCAGTTCTTC	CAASRPRSSSYNEQFF
TRBV28	TRBJ2-5	NA	NA	TGTGCCAGCAGCTTTAGACCGGCCTCCGCCCAAGAGACCCAGTACTTC	CASSFRPASAQETQYF
TRBV4-1	TRBJ2-2	NA	NA	TGCGCCAGCAGCCAAGAGAAGATTAACACCGGGGAGCTGTTTTTT	CASSQEKINTGELFF
TRBV28	TRBJ2-3	NA	few	TGTGCCAGCAGCACCCTGGGAAGCACAGATACGCAGTATTTT	CASSTLGSTDTQYF
TRBV28	TRBJ2-1	NA	once	TGTGCCAGCAAGGGGAGAGCTTACAATGAGCAGTTCTTC	CASKGRAYNEQFF
TRBV6-5	TRBJ1-1	NA	NA	TGTGCCAGCTCAGGGTGGAGGAACACTGAAGCTTTCTTT	CASSGWRNTEAFF
TRBV12-3/TRBV12-4	TRBJ2-3	TRBD2	NA	TGTGCCAGCACCCCCTGGGAGGGAGGAACGCAGTATTTT	CASTPWEGGTQYF
TRBV25-1	TRBJ1-6	TRBD1	NA	TGTGCCAGCAGTGAATGGAGGGGGCGGACACCCCTCCACTTT	CASSEWRGRTPLHF
TRBV7-9	TRBJ2-5	TRBD2	NA	TGTGCCAGCAGCGCCGGGACTAGCGGACACCAAGAGACCCAGTACTTC	CASSAGTSGHQETQYF
TRBV6-6	TRBJ2-7	NA	NA	TGTGCCAGCAGCCCAGGGGATGACGGGCAGTACTTC	CASSPGDDGQYF
TRBV10-3	TRBJ2-3	NA	NA	TGTGCCATCAGGGAGGGAAGGGGCCAAGATACGCAGTATTTT	CAIREGRGQDTQYF
TRBV27	TRBJ2-7	NA	NA	TGTGCCAGCACGAAGACAGCCCTCTCCTACGAGCAGTACTTC	CASTKTALSYEQYF
TRBV6-2/TRBV6-3	TRBJ2-3	NA	NA	TGTGCCAGCAGGCCCCGCCGGGTCACAGATACGCAGTATTTT	CASRPRRVTDTQYF
TRBV11-1	TRBJ2-4	NA	NA	TGTGCCAGCAGACCAGCGACAGAAAACATTCAGTACTTC	CASRPATENIQYF
TRBV5-1	TRBJ2-7	NA	NA	TGCGCCAGCGGAATTGGGGGGCCCTACGAGCAGTACTTC	CASGIGGPYEQYF
TRBV28	TRBJ2-5	NA	NA	TGTGCCAGCAGTTTGTTTAGCCTGGGCACGTACCAAGAGACCCAGTACTTC	CASSLFSLGTYQETQYF
TRBV5-6	TRBJ2-3	TRBD2	NA	TGTGCCAGCAGCTTGGCGGTTAGCGGGGGCCGATTTAACACAGATACGCAGTATTTT	CASSLAVSGGRFNTDTQYF
TRBV6-1	TRBJ2-7	TRBD2	many	TGTGCCAGCAGCCGACTAGCAGCCTACGAGCAGTACTTC	CASSRLAAYEQYF
TRBV4-1	TRBJ2-7	NA	NA	TGCGCCAGCCCGGGACACCAGTACTTC	CASPGHQYF
TRBV27	TRBJ1-5	NA	once	TGTGCCAGCAAAGAGGGCTTCGGTCAGCCCCAGCATTTT	CASKEGFGQPQHF
TRBV7-9	TRBJ1-1	NA	NA	TGTGCCAGCAGCCATCCCATACGGGGGACGAACACTGAAGCTTTCTTT	CASSHPIRGTNTEAFF
TRBV20-1	TRBJ1-5	NA	NA	TGCAGTGCTAGTATCGCCCTCCAGCATAGCAATCAGCCCCAGCATTTT	CSASIALQHSNQPQHF
TRBV9	TRBJ2-7	NA	NA	TGTGCCAGCAGCGTAGACGGGGGATTGGACGAGCAGTACTTC	CASSVDGGLDEQYF
TRBV24-1	TRBJ2-5	TRBD1	NA	TGTGCCACCAGTGGCGTCAGACGGACAGGGCAAGAGACCCAGTACTTC	CATSGVRRTGQETQYF
TRBV27	TRBJ2-7	TRBD1	NA	TGTGCCAGCAGTTTATCGACGGGACAGGGGTACGAGCAGTACTTC	CASSLSTGQGYEQYF
TRBV29-1	TRBJ2-1	TRBD2	NA	TGCAGCGTTGAAGGAGGGCGGGGGGGTAACAATGAGCAGTTCTTC	CSVEGGRGGNNEQFF
TRBV20-1	TRBJ2-7	TRBD2	NA	TGCAGTGCTGTTACTAGCGGAACTACCTACGAGCAGTACTTC	CSAVTSGTTYEQYF
TRBV3-1	TRBJ1-1	NA	NA	TGTGCCAGCAGCCGAAGCGGGAGGGCTAAGGGGAATGAGCAGTTCTTT	CASSRSGRAKGNEQFF
TRBV20-1	TRBJ2-1	NA	NA	TGCGGTGCTAGAGTCCCCGGTGCGGCTAGATTCGAGGAGCAGTTCTTC	CGARVPGAARFEEQFF
TRBV5-5	TRBJ1-1	NA	NA	TGTGCCAGCAGCTTCACAGACCAGAACACTGAAGCTTTCTTT	CASSFTDQNTEAFF
TRBV7-2	TRBJ2-1	NA	NA	TGTGCCAGCAGCTTACTCCACTCAGATGAGCAGTTCTTC	CASSLLHSDEQFF
TRBV20-1	TRBJ2-1	NA	NA	TGCAGTGCTCAGCCCAGGACAGAGCAGTTCTTC	CSAQPRTEQFF
TRBV7-2	TRBJ2-3	TRBD2	NA	TGTGCCAGCAGCTTAGGGACTAGCGGGATGGATACGCAGTATTTT	CASSLGTSGMDTQYF
TRBV20-1	TRBJ1-3	NA	few	TGCAGTGCTAGAGATCTGGGACCGAAAAGCTCTGGAAACACCATATATTTT	CSARDLGPKSSGNTIYF
TRBV7-9	TRBJ2-5	NA	NA	TGTGCTAGCAGCTTATCGGCGGCGCTCATAACGCTAGTCGAGACCCAGTACTTC	CASSLSAALITLVETQYF
TRBV27	TRBJ2-1	TRBD2	few	TGTGCCAGCAGCCCCACGGCGGGAGAGGCATACAATGAGCAGTTCTTC	CASSPTAGEAYNEQFF
TRBV5-1	TRBJ2-1	NA	NA	TGCGCCAGCAGCTTGGTTTCCGGGGCGGTGGTGAATGAGCAGTTCTTC	CASSLVSGAVVNEQFF
TRBV7-2	TRBJ1-1	NA	NA	TGTGCCAGCAGCTTAACTAGCGGGGGACCGAACACTGAAGCTTTCTTT	CASSLTSGGPNTEAFF
TRBV15	TRBJ2-5	NA	few	TGTGCCACCAGCCAGGCGGGATCCCAAGAGACCCAGTACTTC	CATSQAGSQETQYF
TRBV20-1	TRBJ2-4	TRBD2	NA	TGCAGTGCTAGGGGACTAGACCCTTCGCACGCCCAGTACTTC	CSARGLDPSHAQYF
TRBV4-1	TRBJ1-2	TRBD1	few	TGCGCCAGCAGCCAAACCGGGACAGGGGACGGCTACACCTTC	CASSQTGTGDGYTF